The sequence of this T cell receptor beta chain was determined in a study of CD8 T cells in Susac syndrome. Study outcomes and limitations: The TCR sequencing and HLA analysis in the study involved a relatively small number of individuals, as the study acknowledged.

Reverse transcription of about 0.5 to 1 ug RNA used random hexamers. TCRdb re-called the immunoSEQ multiplex PCR reads with MiXCR, one entry per CDR3 protein. This repertoire shows over 150,000 distinct CDR3 sequences, roughly 94% found once; its top ten account for 0.099%. Points on this clonotype: Its target is unknown.

Trimming stripped 0 bases from V and 0 bases from J, with 6 bases between. CDR1 is SGHTA, CDR2 FQGNSA, per germline. The CDR3 runs to 14 residues. This clonotype was sampled from a human donor with Susac syndrome. The chain is built from TRBV7-2 and TRBJ2-7; D is unresolved. Input material: CD4+ T cells from PBMCs. As DNA, the CDR3 is TGTGCCAGCAGCTTAGCCAGAGACTCCTACGAGCAGTACTTC. This encodes CASSLARDSYEQYF.